This T cell receptor (beta chain) was identified in a study of T cells after yellow fever vaccination. Study as a whole: With SMART-Seq v4 Ultra Low Input, the fractions containing low cell numbers were prepared.

Comments on this clonotype: What it binds is unknown.

Findings and limits, study-wide: Clones that expanded after primary vaccination mostly reappeared after the booster (96% CD4, roughly 87% CD8). Overlap between CD4 and CD8 compartments was detected for a small share of clonotypes.

The 5'RACE template-switching step produced TCR cDNA and added a universal primer site and UMIs. One entry per CDR3 protein, called by TCRdb with MiXCR from the 5' RACE reads. Counted here are hundreds of thousands of distinct CDR3 sequences, around 10% occurring once; the ten biggest clones make up around 20%. Trimming took off 4 bases at V and 0 bases at J, with 18 bases between the two ends. Germline CDR1 is ENHRY and CDR2 is SYGVKD. This CDR3 is built from 17 residues. Sequenced here: PBMCs, sampled on the day of the first yellow fever vaccination. The TCR sequence derives from a man aged 18 to 35 who received the YFV17D yellow fever vaccine. V and J are TRBV10-3 and TRBJ1-1; no clear D. The CDR3 region has the DNA TGTGCCATCAGTGCGAGTGTTCAGCAGCTCATGAACACTGAAGCTTTCTTT. Amino acids: CAISASVQQLMNTEAFF.